The clone carrying this TCR beta chain was recorded a few times. Its antigen is as yet unknown. This sample stems from a study of beta chain features in type 1 diabetes. The V gene's germline CDR1 is MNHNY and CDR2 SVGAGI (reference sequence). This CDR3 spans 14 amino acids. V gave up 9 bases and J gave up 5 bases, with 17 bases separating them. Purity of each sorted population was above 95%. General study findings and limits: Patients showed naive, central memory and Treg TCRB repertoires that appeared more similar than those of healthy donors. TCRB CDR3s were moderately but significantly shorter in Type 1 diabetes patients in all four CD4+ subsets. Researchers cautioned that cDNA sequencing could over-represent cells with high TCR expression.

The entirety of the isolated RNA underwent reverse transcription, so expressed TCRB transcripts were sequenced. The table came from immunoSEQ multiplex PCR; TCRdb's copy has only in-frame clones and leaves some out. The table records roughly 130,000 clones, 15% to 20% of them present only once. The rearrangement joins TRBV6-6 to TRBJ2-1, with unresolved D. The receptor's source is a man aged 25-45 years with type 1 diabetes. Specimen: central memory CD4+ T cells from blood. CDR3 nucleotides: TGTGCCAGTGACACTTACCTGGATAACAATGAGCAGTTCTTC. It encodes CASDTYLDNNEQFF.